This entry lists 23 T cell receptor beta chains sequenced from one sample in a study of blood T cell repertoires in COVID-19. Clones were read by immunoSEQ multiplex PCR, and TCRdb kept only the in-frame ones, dropping some. Counted here are a few hundred thousand clones, over 75% occurring once; the ten biggest clones make up approximately 9.4%. The sample consisted of PBMCs or T cells enriched from blood (not recorded which). All receptors come from a woman aged 35 to 49 who had recovered from COVID-19.

This chain uses TRBV7-2 with TRBJ2-1, with TRBD2 identical over 10 bases. The CDR3 has 16 amino acids. Per the germline V gene, CDR1 is SGHTA and CDR2 is FQGNSA. V dropped 0 bases and J dropped 7; count of bases not matched to a gene: 6. DNA of the CDR3: TGTGCCAGCAGCTTAGCTCTAGCGGGAGCTACAAATGAGCAGTTCTTC. Encoded protein: CASSLALAGATNEQFF.

This clone was seen a handful of times. The chain has TRBV19 and TRBJ2-5; 7 bases fit TRBD2. V dropped 7 bases and J dropped 1; count of bases not matched to a gene: 6. Germline V CDR1 and CDR2: LNHDA, SQIVND (reference sequence). The CDR3 sequence is 14 residues long. The CDR3 here is CASNSGGGQETQYF. The CDR3, as DNA: TGTGCCAGTAACTCAGGCGGGGGCCAAGAGACCCAGTACTTC.

V is TRBV11-2 and J is TRBJ1-5, with 8 bases matching TRBD1. J lost 2 bases, V lost 3 bases, and 3 bases had no gene match. This CDR3 is built from 15 residues. Germline V gives CDR1 SGHAT, CDR2 FQNNGV. The CDR3 is CASSLGQARNQPQHF. The CDR3 bases are TGTGCCAGCAGCTTGGGACAGGCGCGCAATCAGCCCCAGCATTTT.

This clone was recorded once. The V gene is TRBV23-1, the J gene TRBJ2-7; 8 bases line up with TRBD2. TRBV23-1 is assigned to the ORF class and has an uncertain function. The CDR3 consists of 15 residues. J was trimmed by 4 bases and V by 3 bases; bases with no gene match: 8. The CDR3 DNA reads as TGCGCCAGCAGTCAGCCCGGGACTAGGGAGTACGAGCAGTACTTC. This codes for CASSQPGTREYEQYF.

The chain links TRBV7-3 to TRBJ2-3; 10 bases line up with TRBD2. The CDR3 contains 15 residues. Trimming took 5 bases from V and 2 from J; bases not matched to a gene: 4. Germline assignment: CDR1 SGHTA and CDR2 FQGTGA. CDR3 region: CASSRSGRDTDTQYF. CDR3 nucleotide sequence: TGTGCCAGCAGCCGAAGCGGGAGGGACACAGATACGCAGTATTTT.

The genes are TRBV2 and TRBJ2-7; D possibly corresponds to TRBD1 (5 bases). In germline, CDR1 is SNHLY, CDR2 FYNNEI. V lost 5 bases, J lost 2 bases, and 7 bases lay in between. The CDR3 totals 12 residues. CDR3 DNA sequence: TGTGCCAGCAGTCTCAGGGCCTACGAGCAGTACTTC. It translates to CASSLRAYEQYF. Looking up the rest from reference TRBV2 and TRBJ2-7 gives the full variable domain: EPEVTQTPSHQVTQMGQEVILRCVPISNHLYFYWYRQILGQKVEFLVSFYNNEISEKSEIFDDQFSVERPDGSNFTLKIRSTKLEDSAMYFCASSLRAYEQYFGPGTRLTVT.

V gene TRBV7-8 combines with J gene TRBJ2-7, with 7 bases aligning to TRBD1. Germline CDR1 and CDR2: SGHVS and FQNEAQ. V shed 5 bases and J 3 bases; nucleotides not matched to a gene: 4. This CDR3 has 13 residues. Here the CDR3 reads CASSPGQVYEQYF. In nucleotides, the CDR3 is TGTGCCAGCAGCCCCGGACAGGTCTACGAGCAGTACTTC.

This clone was detected once. The genes are TRBV19 and TRBJ1-3; no reliable D call. The V gene lost 1 base and the J gene lost 4 bases, with 8 bases spanning the gap. This CDR3 is built from 14 residues. Germline V CDR1 and CDR2: LNHDA, SQIVND (reference sequence). Here the CDR3 reads CASSIGEGGNTIYF. The CDR3 coding sequence is TGTGCCAGTAGTATAGGGGAGGGAGGAAACACCATATATTTT.

The table lists this clone with a few counts. This specimen includes other DNA sequences encoding the same CDR3. The chain couples TRBV6-5 to TRBJ2-7, with 8 bases lining up with TRBD1. Losses at the gene ends were 5 bases for V and 2 bases for J; bases not matched to a gene: 2. This CDR3 spans 13 amino acids. From germline, CDR1 is MNHEY and CDR2 SVGAGI. CDR3 in DNA: TGTGCCAGCAGTCGGACAGGGACCTACGAGCAGTACTTC. Translating it yields CASSRTGTYEQYF.

The V gene is TRBV6-5, the J gene TRBJ2-4; the match to TRBD1 covers 10 bases. Germline CDR1 and CDR2: MNHEY and SVGAGI. The CDR3 totals 13 residues. With 6 bases clipped from V and 7 bases from J, the junction kept 3 bases outside the gene matches. This CDR3 is CASRGTGVNIQYF. The CDR3 DNA follows: TGTGCCAGCAGGGGGACAGGGGTGAACATTCAGTACTTC.

The chain carries TRBV5-4 and TRBJ2-5, with D maybe TRBD2 (7 bases). Looked up from germline, CDR1 is SGHNT and CDR2 is YYREEE (reference sequence). The V end was cut by 2 bases, the J end by 5 bases, with 10 bases between. This CDR3 is 13 amino acids long. The CDR3 coding sequence is TGTGCCAGCAGCTTCGGGGGGCCGGAGACCCAGTACTTC. Protein product: CASSFGGPETQYF.

V gene TRBV29-1 combines with J gene TRBJ1-1; TRBD1 might be the D (6 bases). The length of the CDR3 is 13 residues. CDR1 SQVTM and CDR2 ANQGSEA come from the germline V gene. V gave up 6 bases and J gave up 1 base, with 12 bases separating them. The CDR3 DNA reads as TGCAGCGTGGTGGGGGCGCGGAACACTGAAGCTTTCTTT. Its translation is CSVVGARNTEAFF. Based on the CDR3 plus reference TRBV29-1 and TRBJ1-1, the full variable domain is SAVISQKPSRDICQRGTSLTIQCQVDSQVTMMFWYRQQPGQSLTLIATANQGSEATYESGFVIDKFPISRPNLTFSTLTVSNMSPEDSSIYLCSVVGARNTEAFFGQGTRLTVV.

The chain couples TRBV9 to TRBJ1-1; 8 nucleotides match TRBD1. The junction had 4 bases not matched to a gene; V was cut back by 0 bases and J by 0 bases. The CDR3 loop spans 16 amino acids. From germline, CDR1 is SGDLS and CDR2 YYNGEE. Here the CDR3 DNA reads TGTGCCAGCAGCGTAGGACAGGGGAGGATGAACACTGAAGCTTTCTTT. Translation: CASSVGQGRMNTEAFF.

The chain couples TRBV6-2 or TRBV6-3 to TRBJ1-5; TRBD1 matches 8 bases. Trimming at V came to 2 bases and at J to 6 bases, leaving 18 bases not matched to a gene. The CDR3 length is 19 residues. Germline V CDR1 and CDR2: MNHEY, SVGEGT. DNA of the CDR3: TGTGCCAGCAGTTACGATGGGACAGGATTTGTTTCTGAAGGTCAGCCCCAGCATTTT. It specifies CASSYDGTGFVSEGQPQHF.

This clone was detected only once. At one end, the junction sequence differs from germline, possibly due to a read error. The V gene is TRBV19, the J gene TRBJ1-2, with 7 nucleotides matching TRBD1. Germline CDR1 and CDR2: LNHDA and SQIVND (reference sequence). CDR3 length: 12 amino acids. CDR3 sequence (DNA): TGTGCCAGTAGTATCGGGGGACAGTCTACAAGCTTC. This translates into CASSIGGQSTSF. Together with reference TRBV19 and TRBJ1-2, the CDR3 gives the full variable domain: DGGITQSPKYLFRKEGQNVTLSCEQNLNHDAMYWYRQDPGQGLRLIYYSQIVNDFQKGDIAEGYSVSREKKESFPLTVTSAQKNPTAFYLCASSIGGQSTSFGSGTRLTVV.

The chain joins TRBV27 to TRBJ2-5, with 7 bases aligning to TRBD1. V was clipped by 5 bases and J by 4 bases; unmatched bases: 7. Germline CDR1 MNHEY, CDR2 SMNVEV (reference sequence). The CDR3 consists of 14 residues. Written as DNA, the CDR3 is TGTGCCAGCAGTATCCCCGGACAGGTAGAGACCCAGTACTTC. It translates to CASSIPGQVETQYF.

The chain carries TRBV6-1 and TRBJ2-7; tentative D call: TRBD2 (6 bases). The V gene lost 6 bases and the J gene lost 4 bases, with 10 bases spanning the gap. Germline V gives CDR1 MNHNS, CDR2 SASEGT. The CDR3 loop spans 12 amino acids. CDR3 protein: CASSNGGYEQYF. CDR3 coding DNA: TGTGCCAGCAGCAATGGGGGGTACGAGCAGTACTTC.

The V call is TRBV6-1, the J call TRBJ1-1; a weak D match, TRBD1 (6 bases). CDR3 length equals 13 residues. The V gene's germline CDR1 is MNHNS and CDR2 SASEGT. V lost 1 base and J 5 bases, leaving 8 bases between the germline ends. The CDR3 here is CASSEVRGTEAFF. The CDR3 DNA reads TGTGCCAGCAGTGAAGTTAGGGGGACTGAAGCTTTCTTT.

The V and J genes are TRBV11-2 and TRBJ1-2, with a weak D call TRBD1 (6 bases). The V gene's germline CDR1 is SGHAT and CDR2 FQNNGV. V was shortened by 5 bases and J by 8 bases, with 24 bases between the two germline ends. This CDR3 has 16 residues. The CDR3 nucleotides are TGTGCCAGCAGCCAACACCCAGGACAGACTGCAGGGGGCTACACCTTC. It is translated as CASSQHPGQTAGGYTF.

The table lists this clone with a few counts. This chain joins TRBV3-1 (or the pseudogene TRBV3-2) and TRBJ1-3, with a possible D match to TRBD1 (5 bases). The CDR3 consists of 16 residues. V shed 5 bases and J shed 0 bases, with 14 bases lying between them. Germline lookup yields CDR1 LGHDT and CDR2 YNNKEL (reference sequence). The CDR3 DNA reads TGTGCCAGCAGCGATAAGGGACTGCCCTCTGGAAACACCATATATTTT. Protein product: CASSDKGLPSGNTIYF.

The chain links TRBV9 to TRBJ2-5; 7 bases align to TRBD1. The CDR3 totals 14 residues. The V segment lost 0 bases and the J segment 4 bases; nucleotides outside the gene matches: 3. Germline V gives CDR1 SGDLS, CDR2 YYNGEE. The CDR3 DNA is TGTGCCAGCAGCGTAGTGTCAGGGGGAGAGACCCAGTACTTC. Its protein product is CASSVVSGGETQYF.

The rearrangement joins TRBV27 to TRBJ1-1, with a tentative D call TRBD1 (5 bases). Germline CDR1 and CDR2: MNHEY and SMNVEV (reference sequence). V dropped 7 bases and J dropped 1 base, with 16 bases sitting between them. This CDR3 region has 15 residues. The CDR3 DNA follows: TGTGCCAGCACCCCCTTCAGGGCCGCGAACACTGAAGCTTTCTTT. Translation: CASTPFRAANTEAFF.

This chain connects TRBV6-5 to TRBJ2-7, with 15 positions matching TRBD2. The CDR3 has 15 amino acids. The V gene end was trimmed by 6 bases and the J gene end by 6 bases; junction bases not matched to a gene: 6. Germline V CDR1 and CDR2: MNHEY, SVGAGI. CDR3 DNA: TGTGCCAGCAGCGGACTAGCGGGGGGGCCCGGCGAGCAGTACTTC. Translation: CASSGLAGGPGEQYF.